This T cell receptor beta chain was profiled in a study of cytomegalovirus exposure and HLA in healthy donors. Study details: Drawn from HLA-typed donors, around 85 million unique TCRs were held in an early data release. Whole-study findings and limits: It has been reported that TCR beta sequences accurately predicted the HLA-A and HLA-B alleles of most subjects. Earlier analysis found most TCR beta V segments productive about 87% or about 30% of the time.

PCR used 60 Vbeta primers and 13 Jbeta primers. Authors' processing steps: A later analysis counted tens of millions of unique TCR beta chains, some 12 million shared. Clones were read by immunoSEQ multiplex PCR, and TCRdb kept only the in-frame ones, dropping some. For V, J and clone size, that table is used; D and trimming come from the DNA. This sample yields fewer than 150,000 clones, of which about 74% are seen a single time; 4% to 6% belongs to the top ten. The V gene's germline CDR1 is LNHNV and CDR2 YYDKDF (reference sequence). V lost 3 bases and J lost 2, with 14 bases in between. This CDR3 region has 15 residues. Note on this clone: Its specificity is not known.

Sequences were obtained from PBMCs. This rearrangement joins TRBV15 to TRBJ2-7, with unresolved D. The sequence derives from a woman aged 45-60 years in good health and CMV-seronegative. This CDR3 reads CATSSGLQPTYEQYF. CDR3 nucleotide sequence: TGTGCCACCAGCAGTGGTTTACAACCCACCTACGAGCAGTACTTC. The variable domain in full, with the rest retrieved from reference TRBV15 and TRBJ2-7, is DAMVIQNPRYQVTQFGKPVTLSCSQTLNHNVMYWYQQKSSQAPKLLFHYYDKDFNNEADTPDNFQSRRPNTSFCFLDIRSPGLGDTAMYLCATSSGLQPTYEQYFGPGTRLTVT.